This TCR beta chain was sequenced in a study of cytomegalovirus exposure and HLA in healthy donors. Turning to the study itself: Researchers previously reported finding more than 100 million unique TCR beta sequences from 170 million or so T cells.

Notes on the study in general: About 87% or about 30% of the time was how often most TCR beta V segments were productive, according to an earlier analysis. Per a later analysis, HLA-associated TCR beta chains showed more clonal expansion than other, equally common TCR beta chains. The likely explanation for a cluster of highly shared sequence variants was sequencing artifact.

PCR involved 60 Vbeta and 13 Jbeta primers. Assay: immunoSEQ multiplex PCR; the TCRdb copy retains only in-frame clones and omits some. This table holds approximately 150,000 clones, roughly 81% found once. This clone has only a few counts. Its antigen is still unknown. The clonotype comes from a female donor in good health and CMV-seronegative. Sequencing was performed on PBMCs.

CDR3 coding DNA: TGCGCCAGCACCCTGACTAGCGGGAATAACGAGCAGTACTTC. This gives the protein CASTLTSGNNEQYF. The V gene is TRBV4-1, the J gene TRBJ2-7; 11 bases are shared with TRBD2. The germline V gene encodes CDR1 MGHRA and CDR2 YSYEKL. V trimming: 7 bases; J trimming: 5 bases; junction bases outside the gene matches: 7. The CDR3 spans 14 residues.